The next 24 T cell receptor beta chains were all read from a single sample in a study of T cells in Graves' hyperthyroidism and ophthalmopathy. Amplification of TCR beta CDR3 regions was performed using RNA transcripts as template. First-round RT-PCR of the TCR CDR3 relied on the HTBI primer set. TCRdb redid the calling of the multiplex PCR reads with MiXCR, one entry per CDR3 protein. The table records almost 250,000 distinct CDR3 sequences, about 24% of them present only once. Sequenced sample: blood. The receptors come from a woman aged 40-49 years with Graves' ophthalmopathy.

This clonotype was picked up many times. The chain links TRBV5-5 to TRBJ1-6; 8 bases fit TRBD1. V lost 4 bases and J lost 6; bases outside the gene matches: 6. Per the germline V gene, CDR1 is SGHKS and CDR2 is YYEKEE (reference sequence). The CDR3 spans 15 residues. CDR3 residues: CASSARTGSNSPLHF. The CDR3 nucleotides read TGTGCCAGCAGCGCCCGGACAGGGAGTAATTCACCCCTCCACTTT.

This clonotype was observed many times. The genes are TRBV2 and TRBJ2-6, with 14 nucleotides matching TRBD2. In germline, CDR1 is SNHLY, CDR2 FYNNEI. Trimming at V came to 8 bases and at J to 2 bases, leaving 2 bases not matched to a gene. This CDR3 has 16 residues. The CDR3: CASRLAGGPGANVLTF. CDR3 DNA sequence: TGTGCCAGCCGACTAGCGGGAGGGCCTGGGGCCAACGTCCTGACTTTC.

The table lists this clonotype with many counts. J is TRBJ1-5 and V is TRBV28; 7 bases line up with TRBD1. Germline loops: CDR1 MDHEN, CDR2 SYDVKM. The junction had 14 bases not matched to a gene; V was cut back by 5 bases and J by 1 base. The CDR3 runs 18 residues. CDR3 region: CASSEYEGQFKSNQPQHF. The CDR3 DNA follows: TGTGCCAGCAGTGAGTACGAGGGACAGTTTAAAAGCAATCAGCCCCAGCATTTT.

This clonotype has ten or more counts. The V gene is TRBV3-1, the J gene TRBJ2-5, with 7 bases fitting TRBD2. V gave up 6 bases and J gave up 5 bases; unmatched junction bases: 9. Germline lookup yields CDR1 LGHDT and CDR2 YNNKEL (reference sequence). This CDR3 contains 14 residues. This CDR3 reads CASRSSGAGETQYF. As DNA, the CDR3 is TGTGCCAGCAGGTCGAGCGGAGCGGGGGAGACCCAGTACTTC.

This clonotype has ten or more counts. The rearrangement uses TRBV4-1 and TRBJ2-7, with TRBD2 matching 7 bases. The junction had 7 bases not matched to a gene; V was cut back by 2 bases and J by 3 bases. The CDR3 extends over 15 amino acids. CDR1 and CDR2 (germline): MGHRA, YSYEKL. The CDR3 DNA sequence: TGCGCCAGCAGCCAAAGTACCGGGGGGATCTACGAGCAGTACTTC. Translation: CASSQSTGGIYEQYF.

This clonotype was seen ten or more times. The rearrangement joins TRBV20-1 to TRBJ2-2; no reliable D call. The germline CDR1 and CDR2 sequences are DFQATT and SNEGSKA (reference sequence). Trimming stripped 1 base from V and 4 bases from J, with 13 bases between. The CDR3 length is 15 residues. CDR3 bases: TGCAGTGCTAGAGGGGTGGGAAGGTTCACCGGGGAGCTGTTTTTT. This encodes CSARGVGRFTGELFF.

The table lists this clonotype with many counts. The gene calls are TRBV5-1 and TRBJ2-7; D gene uncertain. Germline V gene data show CDR1 as SGHRS and CDR2 as YFSETQ. This CDR3 region has 16 residues. Trimming left V 4 bases short and J 2 bases short, with 19 bases between. CDR3 bases: TGCGCCAGCAGCCCCGGTTCTTTGAGATTGGCCTACGAGCAGTACTTC. Translating it yields CASSPGSLRLAYEQYF.

DNA for the CDR3: TGTGCCAGCAGCCGGACCGCCCCTCCTAAGGAGACCCAGTACTTC. This gives the protein CASSRTAPPKETQYF. This rearrangement joins TRBV7-2 to TRBJ2-5; D call uncertain. Germline V gene lookup returns CDR1 SGHTA and CDR2 FQGNSA. V gave up 5 bases and J gave up 5 bases, with 18 bases separating them. The CDR3 contains 15 residues.

This chain joins TRBV6-1 and TRBJ2-7; D possibly matches TRBD1 or TRBD2 (5 bases each). Trimming took 4 bases from V and 2 from J, leaving 12 bases between them. Germline lookup yields CDR1 MNHNS and CDR2 SASEGT. The CDR3 covers 14 residues. CDR3 region: CASSVGRGPYEQYF. DNA for the CDR3: TGTGCCAGCAGTGTTGGACGGGGACCCTACGAGCAGTACTTC.

This clonotype has a count of ten or more. This chain connects TRBV11-3 to TRBJ2-4, with D perhaps TRBD2 (6 bases). Germline CDR1 is SGHNT and CDR2 is YENEEA. This CDR3 is built from 16 residues. The ends were cut back, 1 base at V and 6 bases at J, with 16 bases in the middle. CDR3 in DNA: TGTGCCAGCAGCTTAGGCCGCGGTGTGGGGGGAAACATTCAGTACTTC. Translation gives CASSLGRGVGGNIQYF. Supplemented by reference TRBV11-3 and TRBJ2-4, the full variable domain reads EAGVVQSPRYKIIEKKQPVAFWCNPISGHNTLYWYLQNLGQGPELLIRYENEEAVDDSQLPKDRFSAERLKGVDSTLKIQPAELGDSAVYLCASSLGRGVGGNIQYFGAGTRLSVL.

This clonotype was detected a few times. V gene TRBV6-5 combines with J gene TRBJ2-7, with 8 bases matching TRBD1. Germline lookup yields CDR1 MNHEY and CDR2 SVGAGI. V lost 1 base and J lost 2; bases outside the gene matches: 1. This CDR3 spans 14 amino acids. CDR3 sequence: CASSYWDRTYEQYF. The CDR3 bases are TGTGCCAGCAGTTACTGGGACAGGACCTACGAGCAGTACTTC.

This clonotype was counted ten times or more. V and J are TRBV27 and TRBJ2-7, with D unresolved. The CDR3 has 12 residues. V lost 4 bases, J lost 6 bases, and 10 bases lay in between. Germline V lookup: CDR1 MNHEY, CDR2 SMNVEV (reference sequence). This CDR3 reads CASSYRLPEQYF. In DNA form, the CDR3 reads TGTGCCAGCAGTTACCGGCTACCCGAGCAGTACTTC.

This clonotype appeared many times. Germline and junction disagree at one end, which may indicate a read error. The chain couples TRBV7-8 to TRBJ1-3; D gene unclear. The germline CDR1 and CDR2 sequences are SGHVS and FQNEAQ. This CDR3 is built from 14 residues. The CDR3 DNA is TGTGCCAGCAGCTTAGCGGATCGTACCAGGTCGACGCACTTT. Encoded protein: CASSLADRTRSTHF.

This clonotype occurred many times. The gene calls are TRBV7-2 and TRBJ2-7, with 7 bases identical to TRBD1. The CDR3 contains 15 residues. Germline CDR1 reads SGHTA; CDR2 reads FQGNSA. V trimming: 4 bases; J trimming: 3 bases; junction bases outside the gene matches: 9. In nucleotides, the CDR3 is TGTGCCAGCAGCTACGTATCGGGACAGAGCTACGAGCAGTACTTC. Translating gives CASSYVSGQSYEQYF.

The chain employs TRBV6-5 and TRBJ2-6; 7 nucleotides match TRBD2. Germline V lookup: CDR1 MNHEY, CDR2 SVGAGI. V dropped 2 bases and J dropped 2; count of bases not matched to a gene: 3. The CDR3 is made up of 16 amino acids. The CDR3 is CASSYGEGTGANVLTF. The CDR3 nucleotides read TGTGCCAGCAGTTACGGGGAGGGTACTGGGGCCAACGTCCTGACTTTC.

This clonotype was detected ten times or more. The CDR3 coding sequence is TGTGCCACTACGACAGGGGTTGGCAATCAGCCCCAGCATTTT. It specifies CATTTGVGNQPQHF. V and J are TRBV6-1 and TRBJ1-5; 8 bases agree with TRBD1. The CDR3 is made up of 14 amino acids. The germline V gene has CDR1 MNHNS and CDR2 SASEGT. The junction had 7 bases not matched to a gene; V was cut back by 10 bases and J by 2 bases.

This clonotype came up many times. This chain links TRBV28 with TRBJ1-5; TRBD1 is a possible D gene (5 bases). V was clipped by 6 bases and J by 4 bases, with 16 bases between them. Germline V gives CDR1 MDHEN, CDR2 SYDVKM. The CDR3 contains 15 residues. CDR3 nucleotide sequence: TGTGCCAGCAGATGGAGCCAAGGGGATAATCAGCCCCAGCATTTT. Translating it yields CASRWSQGDNQPQHF.

At least ten counts were recorded for this clonotype. The chain is built from TRBV20-1 and TRBJ2-5, with 7 bases matching TRBD1. The germline CDR1 and CDR2 sequences are DFQATT and SNEGSKA (reference sequence). V dropped 4 bases and J dropped 2; count of bases not matched to a gene: 4. CDR3 length: 13 amino acids. The CDR3 protein is CSATDRLQETQYF. The CDR3 bases are TGCAGTGCTACGGACAGGCTACAAGAGACCCAGTACTTC.

This clonotype occurred many times. The junction departs from germline at one end; a sequencing error may be responsible. The genes are TRBV20-1 and TRBJ2-2, with 11 bases lining up with TRBD2. CDR3 length: 14 amino acids. Germline CDR1 reads DFQATT; CDR2 reads SNEGSKA (reference sequence). CDR3 DNA sequence: TGCAGTGCTCTAGCGGGAGGAAACAGCGGGGAGCTGTTTTTT. Its protein is CSALAGGNSGELFF.

This clonotype has a count of ten or more. This chain uses TRBV20-1 with TRBJ2-7; 7 bases fit TRBD2. This CDR3 spans 13 amino acids. The V gene end was trimmed by 2 bases and the J gene end by 1 base; junction bases not matched to a gene: 2. CDR1 and CDR2 from the germline V gene are DFQATT and SNEGSKA (reference sequence). CDR3 amino acids: CSARPGLSYEQYF. In nucleotides, the CDR3 is TGCAGTGCTAGACCGGGACTATCCTACGAGCAGTACTTC.

This rearrangement joins TRBV6-2 or TRBV6-3 to TRBJ2-7; 7 nucleotides agree with TRBD1. Germline lookup yields CDR1 MNHEY and CDR2 SVGEGT. V shed 8 bases, J shed 6 bases, and the junction held 13 bases outside the gene matches. CDR3 size: 14 residues. Here the CDR3 reads CASGKTGYRGEQYF. Here the CDR3 DNA reads TGTGCCAGCGGTAAGACAGGGTATAGAGGCGAGCAGTACTTC.

The chain links TRBV30 to TRBJ2-2; 8 bases map to TRBD2. The ends lost 2 bases at V and 4 bases at J; junction bases unmatched: 6. CDR1 is GTSNPN, CDR2 SVGIG, per germline (reference sequence). This CDR3 is 15 amino acids long. The CDR3: CAWSIFGRATGELFF. The DNA for the CDR3 is TGTGCCTGGAGTATCTTCGGGAGGGCCACCGGGGAGCTGTTTTTT.

This clonotype was recorded at least ten times. The chain carries TRBV7-9 and TRBJ2-7, with D perhaps matching TRBD1 (6 bases). There are 14 residues in the CDR3. The ends were cut back, 5 bases at V and 2 bases at J, with 13 bases in the middle. Germline CDR1 SEHNR, CDR2 FQNEAQ (reference sequence). The chain's CDR3 is CASSRTVGTYEQYF. The CDR3, as DNA: TGTGCCAGCAGCCGGACAGTTGGTACCTACGAGCAGTACTTC. The entire variable domain, with the rest obtained from reference TRBV7-9 and TRBJ2-7, is as follows: DTGVSQNPRHKITKRGQNVTFRCDPISEHNRLYWYRQTLGQGPEFLTYFQNEAQLEKSRLLSDRFSAERPKGSFSTLEIQRTEQGDSAMYLCASSRTVGTYEQYFGPGTRLTVT.

This clonotype was picked up many times. The gene calls are TRBV28 and TRBJ1-2; perhaps TRBD1 as D (5 bases). The CDR3 is made up of 13 amino acids. CDR1 MDHEN and CDR2 SYDVKM come from the germline V gene. Between the trimmed V and J ends, which lost 6 bases and 4 bases, there was a span of 12 bases. The CDR3 spells CASRIGGGYGYTF. The CDR3 coding sequence is TGTGCCAGCAGGATCGGGGGGGGCTATGGCTACACCTTC.